This T cell receptor (beta chain) was obtained from a study of spatial heterogeneity in lung cancer. The CDR3 has 13 amino acids. CDR1 and CDR2 from the germline V gene are MDHEN and SYDVKM. Trimming left V 6 bases short and J 2 bases short, with 10 bases between. Time point noted: blood at routine non-recurrence follow-up after resection. TCRdb used MiXCR to reprocess the 5' RACE reads, holding one entry per CDR3 protein. The sample lists approximately 70,000 distinct CDR3 sequences, approximately 8.9% occurring once. V gene TRBV28 combines with J gene TRBJ2-5; a weak D match, TRBD2 (5 bases). The starting material was PBMCs, obtained at follow-up. The TCR originated in a female donor with early-stage non-small cell lung cancer. For the CDR3, the DNA is TGTGCCAGCAGCTGGACTCCACAAGAGACCCAGTACTTC. Its translation: CASSWTPQETQYF.